This paragraph reports one T cell receptor (beta chain). The sample belongs to a study of blood T cell repertoires in COVID-19. Study context: T cells, B-cell-depleted T cells, or PBMCs supplied cDNA or gDNA.

Data came from immunoSEQ multiplex PCR; TCRdb stores just in-frame clones and leaves some out. The sample holds tens of thousands of clones, approximately 67% seen once. Germline CDR1 and CDR2: SNHLY and FYNNEI. This CDR3 has 18 amino acids. The V segment lost 7 bases and the J segment 1 base; nucleotides outside the gene matches: 8. J is TRBJ2-3 and V is TRBV2; 16 nucleotides line up with TRBD2. Material: peripheral blood. The origin of this receptor is a human donor in a cohort sampled during active COVID-19. The CDR3 sequence: CASTVGTSGGAGTDTQYF. The CDR3 DNA is TGTGCCAGCACCGTCGGGACTAGCGGGGGGGCGGGCACAGATACGCAGTATTTT.